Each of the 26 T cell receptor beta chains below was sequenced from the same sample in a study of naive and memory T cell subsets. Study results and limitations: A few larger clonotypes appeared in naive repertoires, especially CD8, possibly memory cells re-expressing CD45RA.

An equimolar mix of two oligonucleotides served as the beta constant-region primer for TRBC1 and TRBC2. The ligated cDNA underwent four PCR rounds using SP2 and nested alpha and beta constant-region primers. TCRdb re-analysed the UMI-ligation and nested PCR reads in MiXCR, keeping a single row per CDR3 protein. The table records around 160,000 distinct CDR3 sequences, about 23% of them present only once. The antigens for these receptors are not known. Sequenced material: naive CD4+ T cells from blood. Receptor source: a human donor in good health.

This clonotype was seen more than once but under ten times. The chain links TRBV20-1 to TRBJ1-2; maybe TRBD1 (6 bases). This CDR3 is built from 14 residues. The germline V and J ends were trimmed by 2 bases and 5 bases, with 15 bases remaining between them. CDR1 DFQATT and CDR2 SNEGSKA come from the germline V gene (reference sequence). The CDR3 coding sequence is TGCAGTGCTAGATCTCAGCGGGGGGCATATGGCTACACCTTC. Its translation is CSARSQRGAYGYTF.

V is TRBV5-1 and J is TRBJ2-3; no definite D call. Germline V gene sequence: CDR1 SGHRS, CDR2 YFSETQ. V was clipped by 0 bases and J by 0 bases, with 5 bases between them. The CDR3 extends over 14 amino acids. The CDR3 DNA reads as TGCGCCAGCAGCTTGGTGGGGAGCACAGATACGCAGTATTTT. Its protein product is CASSLVGSTDTQYF.

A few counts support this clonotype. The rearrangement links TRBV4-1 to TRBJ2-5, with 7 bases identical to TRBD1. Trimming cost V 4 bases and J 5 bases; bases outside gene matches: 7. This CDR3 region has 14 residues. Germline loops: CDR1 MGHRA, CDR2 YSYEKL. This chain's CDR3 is CASSPTGSRETQYF. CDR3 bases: TGCGCCAGCAGCCCGACAGGGAGTAGGGAGACCCAGTACTTC.

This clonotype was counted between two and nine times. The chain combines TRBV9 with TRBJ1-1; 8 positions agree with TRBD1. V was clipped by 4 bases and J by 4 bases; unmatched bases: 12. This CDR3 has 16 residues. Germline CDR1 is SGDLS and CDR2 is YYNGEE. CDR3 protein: CASSSRAQGASTEAFF. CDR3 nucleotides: TGTGCCAGCAGCTCCCGAGCTCAGGGGGCGTCCACTGAAGCTTTCTTT.

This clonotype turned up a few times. CDR3 DNA: TGTGCCATCAGTGACCCCTTGGCACTCCACAATGAGCAGTTCTTC. Protein product: CAISDPLALHNEQFF. This chain uses TRBV10-3 with TRBJ2-1; D is unresolved. In germline, CDR1 is ENHRY, CDR2 SYGVKD. The CDR3 contains 15 residues. V dropped 3 bases and J dropped 5 bases, with 14 bases sitting between them.

The CDR3 nucleotides are TGCAGTGCTAGAGATCCCCAGGGAGCTCACGAGCAGTACTTC. This sequence encodes CSARDPQGAHEQYF. This chain links TRBV20-1 with TRBJ2-7; D possibly uses TRBD1 or TRBD2 (5 bases each). V was shortened by 0 bases and J by 5 bases, with 14 bases between the two germline ends. Germline V gene lookup returns CDR1 DFQATT and CDR2 SNEGSKA (reference sequence). This CDR3 contains 14 residues.

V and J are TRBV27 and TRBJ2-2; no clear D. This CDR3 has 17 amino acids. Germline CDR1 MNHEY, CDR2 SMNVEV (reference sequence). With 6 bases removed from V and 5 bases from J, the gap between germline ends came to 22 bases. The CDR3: CASSYSSGKSRTGELFF. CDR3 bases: TGTGCCAGCAGCTATTCCAGTGGGAAATCGCGTACCGGGGAGCTGTTTTTT.

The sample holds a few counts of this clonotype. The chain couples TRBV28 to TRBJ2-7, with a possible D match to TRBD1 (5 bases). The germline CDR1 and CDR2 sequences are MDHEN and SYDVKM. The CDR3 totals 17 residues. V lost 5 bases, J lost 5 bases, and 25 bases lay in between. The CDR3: CASSPPTKGVPPHEQYF. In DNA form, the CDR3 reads TGTGCCAGCAGTCCACCAACTAAAGGGGTCCCTCCCCACGAGCAGTACTTC.

The CDR3 DNA sequence: TGTGCCATCAGTGATTGGGGCGGGAAGGCCAAAAACATTCAGTACTTC. It encodes CAISDWGGKAKNIQYF. This sequence joins TRBV10-3 and TRBJ2-4, with TRBD2 as a possible D gene (6 bases). The CDR3 covers 16 residues. CDR1 is ENHRY, CDR2 SYGVKD, per germline. V shed 3 bases and J shed 1 base, with 13 bases lying between them.

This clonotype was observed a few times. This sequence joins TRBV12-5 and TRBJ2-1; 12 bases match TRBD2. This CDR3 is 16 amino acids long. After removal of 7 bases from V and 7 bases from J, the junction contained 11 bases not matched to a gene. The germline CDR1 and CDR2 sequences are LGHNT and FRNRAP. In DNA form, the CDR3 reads TGTGCTAGTGCCCGGAGACTAGCGGGAGTGGGAAATGAGCAGTTCTTC. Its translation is CASARRLAGVGNEQFF.

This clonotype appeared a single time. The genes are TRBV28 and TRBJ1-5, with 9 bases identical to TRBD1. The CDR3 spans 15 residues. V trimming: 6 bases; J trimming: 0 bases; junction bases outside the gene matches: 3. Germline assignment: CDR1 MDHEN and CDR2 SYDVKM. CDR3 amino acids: CASRDRGNSNQPQHF. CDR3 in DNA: TGTGCCAGCAGAGACAGGGGGAATAGCAATCAGCCCCAGCATTTT.

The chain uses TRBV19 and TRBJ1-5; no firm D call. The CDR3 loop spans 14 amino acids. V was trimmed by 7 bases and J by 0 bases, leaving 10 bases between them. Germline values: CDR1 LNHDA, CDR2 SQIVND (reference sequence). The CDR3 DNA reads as TGTGCCAGTAACCTATTCCGTAGCAATCAGCCCCAGCATTTT. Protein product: CASNLFRSNQPQHF.

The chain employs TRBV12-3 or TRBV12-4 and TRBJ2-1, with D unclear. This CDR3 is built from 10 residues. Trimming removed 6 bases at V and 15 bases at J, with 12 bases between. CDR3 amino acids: CASRQERVFF. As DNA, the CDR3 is TGTGCCAGCAGGCAGGAAAGGGTGTTCTTC.

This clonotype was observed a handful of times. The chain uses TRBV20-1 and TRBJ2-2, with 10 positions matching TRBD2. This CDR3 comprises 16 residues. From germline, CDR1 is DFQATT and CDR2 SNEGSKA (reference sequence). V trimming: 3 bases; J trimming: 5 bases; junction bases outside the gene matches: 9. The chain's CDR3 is CSARGPGLAPTGELFF. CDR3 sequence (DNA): TGCAGTGCTAGGGGACCGGGACTAGCGCCGACCGGGGAGCTGTTTTTT.

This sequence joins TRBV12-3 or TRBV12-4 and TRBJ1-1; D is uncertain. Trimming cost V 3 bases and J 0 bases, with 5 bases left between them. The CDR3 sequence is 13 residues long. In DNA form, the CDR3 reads TGTGCCAGCAGTTTGGGTGTGAACACTGAAGCTTTCTTT. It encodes CASSLGVNTEAFF.

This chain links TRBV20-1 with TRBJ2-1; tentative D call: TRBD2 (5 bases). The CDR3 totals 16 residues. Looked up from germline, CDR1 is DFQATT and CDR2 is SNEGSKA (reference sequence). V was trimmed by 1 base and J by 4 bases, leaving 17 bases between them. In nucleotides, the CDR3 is TGCAGTGCTAGAGGAGTAGAGGGATCACGATACAATGAGCAGTTCTTC. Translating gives CSARGVEGSRYNEQFF.

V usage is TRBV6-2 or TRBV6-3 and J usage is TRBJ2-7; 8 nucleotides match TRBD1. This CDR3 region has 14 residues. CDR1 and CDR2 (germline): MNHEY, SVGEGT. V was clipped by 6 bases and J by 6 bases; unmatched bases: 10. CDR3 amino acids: CASSRPPTGAEQYF. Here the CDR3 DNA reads TGTGCCAGCAGCCGGCCCCCGACAGGGGCCGAGCAGTACTTC.

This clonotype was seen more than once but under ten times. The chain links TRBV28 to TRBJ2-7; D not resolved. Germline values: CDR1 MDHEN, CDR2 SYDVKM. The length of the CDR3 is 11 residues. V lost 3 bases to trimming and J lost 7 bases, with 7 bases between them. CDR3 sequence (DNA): TGTGCCAGCAGTTTGGGCCGTGAGCAGTACTTC. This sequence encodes CASSLGREQYF.

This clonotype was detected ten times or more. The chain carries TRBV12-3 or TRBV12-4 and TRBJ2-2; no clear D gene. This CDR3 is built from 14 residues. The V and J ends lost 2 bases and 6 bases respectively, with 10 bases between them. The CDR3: CASSLSVGAGELFF. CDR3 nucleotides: TGTGCCAGCAGTTTATCGGTTGGAGCCGGGGAGCTGTTTTTT.

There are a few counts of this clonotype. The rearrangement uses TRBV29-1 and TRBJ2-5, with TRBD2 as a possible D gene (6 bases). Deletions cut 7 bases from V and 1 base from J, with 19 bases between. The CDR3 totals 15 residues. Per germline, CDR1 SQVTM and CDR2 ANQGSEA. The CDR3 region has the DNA TGCAGCGCTGTCCCGGGACTGCCAGCCCAAGAGACCCAGTACTTC. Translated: CSAVPGLPAQETQYF.

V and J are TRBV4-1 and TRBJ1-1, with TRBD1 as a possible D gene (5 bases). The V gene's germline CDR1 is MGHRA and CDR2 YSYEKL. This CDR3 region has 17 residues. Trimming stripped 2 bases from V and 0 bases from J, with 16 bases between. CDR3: CASSQPRVGTMNTEAFF. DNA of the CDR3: TGCGCCAGCAGCCAACCCAGGGTCGGGACGATGAACACTGAAGCTTTCTTT.

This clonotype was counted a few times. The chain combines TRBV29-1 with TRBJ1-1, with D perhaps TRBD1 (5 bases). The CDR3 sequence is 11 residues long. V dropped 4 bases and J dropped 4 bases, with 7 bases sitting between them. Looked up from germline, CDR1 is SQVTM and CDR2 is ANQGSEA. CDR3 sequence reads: CSVVGVTEAFF. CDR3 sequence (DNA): TGCAGCGTTGTAGGGGTCACTGAAGCTTTCTTT.

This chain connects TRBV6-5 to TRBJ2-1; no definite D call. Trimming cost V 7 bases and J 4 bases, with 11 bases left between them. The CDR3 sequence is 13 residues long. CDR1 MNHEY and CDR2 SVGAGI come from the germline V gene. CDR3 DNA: TGTGCCAGCACCCGAGACCAATACAATGAGCAGTTCTTC. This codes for CASTRDQYNEQFF.

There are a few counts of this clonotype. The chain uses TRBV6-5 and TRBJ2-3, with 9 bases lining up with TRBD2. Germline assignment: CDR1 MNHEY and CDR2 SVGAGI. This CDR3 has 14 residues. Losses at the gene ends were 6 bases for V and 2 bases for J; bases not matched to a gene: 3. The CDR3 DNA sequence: TGTGCCAGCAGGGGACTAGCTTACACAGATACGCAGTATTTT. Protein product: CASRGLAYTDTQYF.

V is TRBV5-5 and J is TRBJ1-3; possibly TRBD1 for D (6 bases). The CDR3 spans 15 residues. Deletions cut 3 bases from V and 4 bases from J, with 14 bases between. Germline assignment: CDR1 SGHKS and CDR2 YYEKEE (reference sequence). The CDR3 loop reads CASSYTGTLGNTIYF. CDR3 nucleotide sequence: TGTGCCAGCAGCTATACAGGGACTCTAGGAAACACCATATATTTT.

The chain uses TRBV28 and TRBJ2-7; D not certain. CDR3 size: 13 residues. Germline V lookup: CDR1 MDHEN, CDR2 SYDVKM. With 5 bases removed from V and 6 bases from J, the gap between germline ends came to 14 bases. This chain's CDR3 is CASSTYPIPEQYF. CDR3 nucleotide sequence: TGTGCCAGCAGTACCTACCCCATACCCGAGCAGTACTTC.